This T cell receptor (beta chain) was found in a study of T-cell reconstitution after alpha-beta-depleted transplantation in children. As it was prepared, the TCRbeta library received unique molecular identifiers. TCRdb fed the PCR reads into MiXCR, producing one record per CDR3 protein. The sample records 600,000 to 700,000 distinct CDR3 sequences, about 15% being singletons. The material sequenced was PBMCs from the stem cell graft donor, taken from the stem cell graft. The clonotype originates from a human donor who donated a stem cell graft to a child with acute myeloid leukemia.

The CDR3 sequence: CASSDSGRYEQYV. For the CDR3, the DNA is TGTGCCAGCAGTGACTCTGGCAGGTACGAGCAGTACGTC. This rearrangement joins TRBV6-4 to TRBJ2-7; no reliable D call. The germline gives CDR1 MRHNA, CDR2 SNTAGT. V lost 0 bases, J lost 4 bases, and 7 bases lay in between. The CDR3 is 13 residues long.